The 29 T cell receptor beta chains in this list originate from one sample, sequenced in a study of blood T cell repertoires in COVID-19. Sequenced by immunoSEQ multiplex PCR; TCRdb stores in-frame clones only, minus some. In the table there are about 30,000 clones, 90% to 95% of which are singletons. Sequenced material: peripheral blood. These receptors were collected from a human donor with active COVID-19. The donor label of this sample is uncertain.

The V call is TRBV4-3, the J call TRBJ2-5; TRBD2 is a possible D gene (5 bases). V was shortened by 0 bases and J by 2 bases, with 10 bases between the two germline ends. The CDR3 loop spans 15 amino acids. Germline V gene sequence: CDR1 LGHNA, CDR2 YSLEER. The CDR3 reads CASSQEGGSQETQYF. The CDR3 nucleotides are TGCGCCAGCAGCCAAGAGGGCGGGTCGCAAGAGACCCAGTACTTC.

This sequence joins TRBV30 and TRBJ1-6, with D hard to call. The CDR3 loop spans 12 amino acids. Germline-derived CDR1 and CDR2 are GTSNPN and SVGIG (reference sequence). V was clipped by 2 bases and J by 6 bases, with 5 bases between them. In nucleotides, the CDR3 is TGTGCCTGGAGTACCAGTAATTCACCCCTCCACTTT. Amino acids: CAWSTSNSPLHF.

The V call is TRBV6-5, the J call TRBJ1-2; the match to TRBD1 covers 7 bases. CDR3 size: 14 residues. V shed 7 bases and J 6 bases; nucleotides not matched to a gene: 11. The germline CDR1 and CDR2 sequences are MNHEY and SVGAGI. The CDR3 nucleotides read TGTGCCAGCAACCCCAAACAGGGGAGAGATGGCTACACCTTC. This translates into CASNPKQGRDGYTF.

The CDR3 region has the DNA TGTGCCAGCAGGGACGGACTACCCACCGGGGAGCTGTTTTTT. Translation: CASRDGLPTGELFF. V and J are TRBV2 and TRBJ2-2; a weak D match, TRBD2 (6 bases). This CDR3 has 14 amino acids. V was cut by 6 bases and J by 4 bases, with 12 bases left in between. Germline CDR1 SNHLY, CDR2 FYNNEI.

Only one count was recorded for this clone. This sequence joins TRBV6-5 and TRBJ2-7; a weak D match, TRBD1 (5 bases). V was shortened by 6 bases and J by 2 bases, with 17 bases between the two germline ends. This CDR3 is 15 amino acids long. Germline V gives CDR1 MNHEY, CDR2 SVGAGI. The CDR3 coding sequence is TGTGCCAGCAGCGGCTTTGGACACGGTGCCTACGAGCAGTACTTC. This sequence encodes CASSGFGHGAYEQYF.

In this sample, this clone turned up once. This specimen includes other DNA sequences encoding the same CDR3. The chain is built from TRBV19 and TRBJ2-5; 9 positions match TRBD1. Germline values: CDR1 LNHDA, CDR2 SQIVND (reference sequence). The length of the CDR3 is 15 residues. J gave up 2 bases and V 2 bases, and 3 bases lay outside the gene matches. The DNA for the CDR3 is TGTGCCAGTAGTATACTCGGGACAGGGCAAGAGACCCAGTACTTC. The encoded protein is CASSILGTGQETQYF.

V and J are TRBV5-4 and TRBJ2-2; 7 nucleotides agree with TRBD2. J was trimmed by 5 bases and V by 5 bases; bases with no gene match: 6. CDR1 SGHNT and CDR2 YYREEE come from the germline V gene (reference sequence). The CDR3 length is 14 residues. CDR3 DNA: TGTGCCAGCAGAACCGTCGGGGGGACCGGGGAGCTGTTTTTT. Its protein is CASRTVGGTGELFF.

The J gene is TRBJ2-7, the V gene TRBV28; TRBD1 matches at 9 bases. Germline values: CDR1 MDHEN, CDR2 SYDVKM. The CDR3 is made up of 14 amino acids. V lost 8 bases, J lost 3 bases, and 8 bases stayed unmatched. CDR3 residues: CASRPGTGFYEQYF. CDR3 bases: TGTGCCAGCCGTCCCGGGACAGGGTTCTACGAGCAGTACTTC.

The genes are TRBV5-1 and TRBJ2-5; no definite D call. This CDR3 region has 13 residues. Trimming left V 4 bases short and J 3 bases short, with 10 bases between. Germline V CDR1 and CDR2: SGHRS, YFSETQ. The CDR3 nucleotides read TGCGCCAGCAGCCCGACTCCAAAAGAGACCCAGTACTTC. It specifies CASSPTPKETQYF. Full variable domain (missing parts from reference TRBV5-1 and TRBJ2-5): KAGVTQTPRYLIKTRGQQVTLSCSPISGHRSVSWYQQTPGQGLQFLFEYFSETQRNKGNFPGRFSGRQFSNSRSEMNVSTLELGDSALYLCASSPTPKETQYFGPGTRLLVL.

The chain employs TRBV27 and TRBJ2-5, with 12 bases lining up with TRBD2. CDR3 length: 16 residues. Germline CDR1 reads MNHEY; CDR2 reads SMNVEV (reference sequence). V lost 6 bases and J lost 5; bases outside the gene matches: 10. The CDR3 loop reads CASRTSGLAGSETQYF. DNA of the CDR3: TGTGCCAGCAGAACGAGCGGACTAGCGGGAAGTGAGACCCAGTACTTC.

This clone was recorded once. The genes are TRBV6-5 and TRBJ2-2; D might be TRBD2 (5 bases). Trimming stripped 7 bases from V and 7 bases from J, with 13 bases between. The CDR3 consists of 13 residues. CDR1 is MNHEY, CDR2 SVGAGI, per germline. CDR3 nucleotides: TGTGCCAGCAATCGTATGAGGGTCGGGGAGCTGTTTTTT. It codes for CASNRMRVGELFF.

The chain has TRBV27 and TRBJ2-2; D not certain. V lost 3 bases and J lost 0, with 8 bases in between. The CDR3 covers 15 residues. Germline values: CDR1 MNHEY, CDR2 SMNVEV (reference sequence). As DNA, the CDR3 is TGTGCCAGCAGTTTCCAGCGAACGAACACCGGGGAGCTGTTTTTT. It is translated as CASSFQRTNTGELFF.

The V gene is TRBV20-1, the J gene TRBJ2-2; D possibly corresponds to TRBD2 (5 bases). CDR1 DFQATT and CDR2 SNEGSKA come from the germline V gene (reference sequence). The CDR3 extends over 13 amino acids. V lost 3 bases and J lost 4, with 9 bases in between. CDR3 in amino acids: CSASSAVTGELFF. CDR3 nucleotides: TGCAGTGCTAGTAGCGCAGTCACCGGGGAGCTGTTTTTT.

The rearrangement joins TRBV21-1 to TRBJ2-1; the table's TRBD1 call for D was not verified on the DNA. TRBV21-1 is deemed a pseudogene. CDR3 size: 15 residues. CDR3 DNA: TGTGCCAGCAGGTCTAGGCAGGGGCCCTACAATGAGCAGTTCTTC. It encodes CASRSRQGPYNEQFF.

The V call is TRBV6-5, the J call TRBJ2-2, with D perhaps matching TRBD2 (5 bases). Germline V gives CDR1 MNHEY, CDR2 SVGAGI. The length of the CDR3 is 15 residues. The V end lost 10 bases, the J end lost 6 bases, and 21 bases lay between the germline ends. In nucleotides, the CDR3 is TGTGCCACTATCACGGTCGCCGTCGGGGCCGGGGAGCTGTTTTTT. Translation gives CATITVAVGAGELFF.

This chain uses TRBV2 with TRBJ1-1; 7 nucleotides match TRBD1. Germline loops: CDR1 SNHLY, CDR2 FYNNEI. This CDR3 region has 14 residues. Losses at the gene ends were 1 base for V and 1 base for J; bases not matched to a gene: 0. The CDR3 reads CASSEGTGNTEAFF. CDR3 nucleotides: TGTGCCAGCAGTGAAGGGACAGGGAACACTGAAGCTTTCTTT.

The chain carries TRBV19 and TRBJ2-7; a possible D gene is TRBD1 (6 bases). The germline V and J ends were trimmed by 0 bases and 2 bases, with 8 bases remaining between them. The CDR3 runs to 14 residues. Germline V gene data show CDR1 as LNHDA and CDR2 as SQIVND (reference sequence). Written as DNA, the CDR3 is TGTGCCAGTAGTATAGATAAGGGGGCCTACGAGCAGTACTTC. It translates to CASSIDKGAYEQYF.

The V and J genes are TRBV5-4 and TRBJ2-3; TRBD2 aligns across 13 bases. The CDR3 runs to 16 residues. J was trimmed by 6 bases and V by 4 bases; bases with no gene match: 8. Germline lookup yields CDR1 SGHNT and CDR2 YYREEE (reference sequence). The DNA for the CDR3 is TGTGCCAGCAGCCTACGACTAGCGGGGGGAAGTGATACGCAGTATTTT. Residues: CASSLRLAGGSDTQYF.

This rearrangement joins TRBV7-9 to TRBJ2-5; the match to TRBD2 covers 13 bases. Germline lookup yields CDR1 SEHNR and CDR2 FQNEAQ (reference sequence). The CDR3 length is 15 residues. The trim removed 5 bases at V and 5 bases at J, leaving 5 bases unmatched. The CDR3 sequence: CASSLTSGGVETQYF. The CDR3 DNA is TGTGCCAGCAGCCTCACTAGCGGGGGGGTGGAGACCCAGTACTTC.

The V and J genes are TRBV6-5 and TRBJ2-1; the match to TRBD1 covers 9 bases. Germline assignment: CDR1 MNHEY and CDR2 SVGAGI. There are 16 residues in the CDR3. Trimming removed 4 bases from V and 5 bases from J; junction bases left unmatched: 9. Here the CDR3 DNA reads TGTGCCAGCAGTTCACAGGGGGCGGGGGAAAACAATGAGCAGTTCTTC. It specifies CASSSQGAGENNEQFF.

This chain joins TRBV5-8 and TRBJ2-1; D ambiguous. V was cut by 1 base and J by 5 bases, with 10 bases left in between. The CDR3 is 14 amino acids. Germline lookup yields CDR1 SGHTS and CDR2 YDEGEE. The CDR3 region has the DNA TGTGCCAGCAGCTTGTTTTTAGATCACAATGAGCAGTTCTTC. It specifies CASSLFLDHNEQFF.

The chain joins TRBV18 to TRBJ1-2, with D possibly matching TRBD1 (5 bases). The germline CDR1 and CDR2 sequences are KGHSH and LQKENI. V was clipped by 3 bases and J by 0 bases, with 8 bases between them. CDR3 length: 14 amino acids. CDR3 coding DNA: TGTGCCAGCTCACCGACGACAGCTAACTATGGCTACACCTTC. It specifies CASSPTTANYGYTF.

CDR3 region: CSVGHGETQYF. CDR3 bases: TGCAGCGTTGGACACGGAGAGACCCAGTACTTC. This sequence joins TRBV29-1 and TRBJ2-5; D gene uncertain. V was shortened by 4 bases and J by 4 bases, with 7 bases between the two germline ends. The CDR3 extends over 11 amino acids. CDR1 is SQVTM, CDR2 ANQGSEA, per germline. Based on the CDR3 plus reference TRBV29-1 and TRBJ2-5, the full variable domain is SAVISQKPSRDICQRGTSLTIQCQVDSQVTMMFWYRQQPGQSLTLIATANQGSEATYESGFVIDKFPISRPNLTFSTLTVSNMSPEDSSIYLCSVGHGETQYFGPGTRLLVL.

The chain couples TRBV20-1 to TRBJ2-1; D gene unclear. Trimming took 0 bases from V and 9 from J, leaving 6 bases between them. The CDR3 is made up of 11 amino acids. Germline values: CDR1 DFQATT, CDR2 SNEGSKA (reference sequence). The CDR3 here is CSARDPGEQFF. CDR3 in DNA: TGCAGTGCTAGAGATCCCGGTGAGCAGTTCTTC.

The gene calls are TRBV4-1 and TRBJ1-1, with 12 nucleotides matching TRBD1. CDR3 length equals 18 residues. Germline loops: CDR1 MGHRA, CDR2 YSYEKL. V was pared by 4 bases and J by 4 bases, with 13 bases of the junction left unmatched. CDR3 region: CASSLTGTGGQGGTEAFF. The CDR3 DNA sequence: TGCGCCAGCAGCCTTACCGGGACAGGGGGCCAGGGGGGCACTGAAGCTTTCTTT.

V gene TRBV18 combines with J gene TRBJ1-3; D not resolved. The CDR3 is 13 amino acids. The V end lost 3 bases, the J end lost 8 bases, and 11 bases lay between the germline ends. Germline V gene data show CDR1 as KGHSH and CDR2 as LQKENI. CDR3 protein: CASSPNGWDTIYF. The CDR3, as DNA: TGTGCCAGCTCACCGAACGGGTGGGACACCATATATTTT.

The CDR3 loop reads CASSEARTRRETQYF. The CDR3 region has the DNA TGTGCCAGCAGTGAAGCACGGACACGAAGAGAGACCCAGTACTTC. The gene calls are TRBV2 and TRBJ2-5; the D gene is possibly TRBD1 (5 bases). This CDR3 spans 15 amino acids. V shed 0 bases and J shed 4 bases, with 12 bases lying between them. Germline values: CDR1 SNHLY, CDR2 FYNNEI.

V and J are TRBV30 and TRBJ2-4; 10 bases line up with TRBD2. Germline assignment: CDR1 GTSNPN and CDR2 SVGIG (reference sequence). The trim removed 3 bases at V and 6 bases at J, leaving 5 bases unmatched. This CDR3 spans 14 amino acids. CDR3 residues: CAWRLAGAVNIQYF. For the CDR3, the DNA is TGTGCCTGGAGGCTAGCGGGAGCAGTAAACATTCAGTACTTC.

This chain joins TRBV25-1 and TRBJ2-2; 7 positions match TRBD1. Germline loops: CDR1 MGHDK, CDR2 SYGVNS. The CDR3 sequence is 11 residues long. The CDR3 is CATGDTGELFF. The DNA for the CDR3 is TGTGCAACAGGGGACACCGGGGAGCTGTTTTTT. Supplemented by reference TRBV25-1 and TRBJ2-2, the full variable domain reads EADIYQTPRYLVIGTGKKITLECSQTMGHDKMYWYQQDPGMELHLIHYSYGVNSTEKGDLSSESTVSRIRTEHFPLTLESARPSHTSQYLCATGDTGELFFGEGSRLTVL.